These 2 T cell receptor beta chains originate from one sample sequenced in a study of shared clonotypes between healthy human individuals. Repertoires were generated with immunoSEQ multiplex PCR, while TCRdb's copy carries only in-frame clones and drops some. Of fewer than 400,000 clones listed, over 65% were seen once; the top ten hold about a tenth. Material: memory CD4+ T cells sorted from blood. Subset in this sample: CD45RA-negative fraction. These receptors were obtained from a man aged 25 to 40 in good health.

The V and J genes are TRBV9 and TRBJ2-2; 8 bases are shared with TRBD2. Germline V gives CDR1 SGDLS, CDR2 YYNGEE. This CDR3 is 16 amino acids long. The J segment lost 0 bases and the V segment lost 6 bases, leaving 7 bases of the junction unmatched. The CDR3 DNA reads TGTGCCAGCAATCGCATAGCGGGACCGAACACCGGGGAGCTGTTTTTT. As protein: CASNRIAGPNTGELFF.

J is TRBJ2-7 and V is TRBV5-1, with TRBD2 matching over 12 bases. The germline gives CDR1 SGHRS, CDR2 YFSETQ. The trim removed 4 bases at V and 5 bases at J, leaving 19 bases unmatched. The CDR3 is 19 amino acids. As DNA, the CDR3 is TGCGCCAGCAGCACTTATTCCCGTTCTTCTAGCGGGAGGGTCGACGAGCAGTACTTC. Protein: CASSTYSRSSSGRVDEQYF.